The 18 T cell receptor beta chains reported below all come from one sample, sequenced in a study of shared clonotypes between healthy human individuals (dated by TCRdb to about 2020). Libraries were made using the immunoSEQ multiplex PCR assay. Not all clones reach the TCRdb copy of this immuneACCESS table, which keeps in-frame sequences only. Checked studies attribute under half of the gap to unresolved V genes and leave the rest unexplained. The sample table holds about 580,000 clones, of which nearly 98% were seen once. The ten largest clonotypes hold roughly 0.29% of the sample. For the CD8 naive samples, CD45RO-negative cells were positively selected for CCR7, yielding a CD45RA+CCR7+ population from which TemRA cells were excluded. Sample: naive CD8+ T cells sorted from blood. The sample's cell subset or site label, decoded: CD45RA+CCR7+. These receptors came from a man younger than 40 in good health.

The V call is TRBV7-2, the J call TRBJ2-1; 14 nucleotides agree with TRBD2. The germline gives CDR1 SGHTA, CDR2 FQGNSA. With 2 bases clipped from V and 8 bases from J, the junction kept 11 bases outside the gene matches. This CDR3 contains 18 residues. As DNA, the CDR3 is TGTGCCAGCAGCTTACCCCAGGGGACTAGCGGGAGTCTCGATGAGCAGTTCTTC. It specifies CASSLPQGTSGSLDEQFF. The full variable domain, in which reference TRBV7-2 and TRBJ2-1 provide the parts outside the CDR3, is GAGVSQSPSNKVTEKGKDVELRCDPISGHTALYWYRQSLGQGLEFLIYFQGNSAPDKSGLPSDRFSAERTGGSVSTLTIQRTQQEDSAVYLCASSLPQGTSGSLDEQFFGPGTRLTVL.

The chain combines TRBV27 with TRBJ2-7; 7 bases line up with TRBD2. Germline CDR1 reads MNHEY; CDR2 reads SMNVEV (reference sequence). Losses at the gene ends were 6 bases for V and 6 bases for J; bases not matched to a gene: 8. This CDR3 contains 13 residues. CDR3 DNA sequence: TGTGCCAGCAGCGCAGGGAGGGGCCGCGAGCAGTACTTC. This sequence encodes CASSAGRGREQYF.

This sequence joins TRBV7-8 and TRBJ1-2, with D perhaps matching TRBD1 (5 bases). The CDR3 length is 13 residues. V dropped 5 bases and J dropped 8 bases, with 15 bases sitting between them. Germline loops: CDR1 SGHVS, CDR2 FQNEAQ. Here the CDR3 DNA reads TGTGCCAGCAGCGACGACCCAGGGAGAGGCTACACCTTC. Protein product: CASSDDPGRGYTF.

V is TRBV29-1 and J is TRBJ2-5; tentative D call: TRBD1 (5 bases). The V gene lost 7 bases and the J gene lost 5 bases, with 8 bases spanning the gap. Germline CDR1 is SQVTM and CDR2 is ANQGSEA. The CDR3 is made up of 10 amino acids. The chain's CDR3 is CSGGAETQYF. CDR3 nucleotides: TGCAGCGGGGGCGCGGAGACCCAGTACTTC. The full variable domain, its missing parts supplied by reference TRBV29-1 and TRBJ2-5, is SAVISQKPSRDICQRGTSLTIQCQVDSQVTMMFWYRQQPGQSLTLIATANQGSEATYESGFVIDKFPISRPNLTFSTLTVSNMSPEDSSIYLCSGGAETQYFGPGTRLLVL.

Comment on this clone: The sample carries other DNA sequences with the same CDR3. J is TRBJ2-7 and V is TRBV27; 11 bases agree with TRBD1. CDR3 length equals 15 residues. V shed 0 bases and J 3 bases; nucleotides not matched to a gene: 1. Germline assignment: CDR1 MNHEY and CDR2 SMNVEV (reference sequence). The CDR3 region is CASSLSGTGGYEQYF. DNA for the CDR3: TGTGCCAGCAGTTTATCCGGGACAGGGGGCTACGAGCAGTACTTC.

CDR3 in amino acids: CASSLGLFPEQYF. The CDR3, as DNA: TGTGCCAGCAGCCTCGGACTTTTTCCCGAGCAGTACTTC. V usage is TRBV2 and J usage is TRBJ2-7, with D perhaps matching TRBD2 (5 bases). Germline CDR1 SNHLY, CDR2 FYNNEI. This CDR3 is built from 13 residues. V was clipped by 6 bases and J by 6 bases, with 15 bases between them.

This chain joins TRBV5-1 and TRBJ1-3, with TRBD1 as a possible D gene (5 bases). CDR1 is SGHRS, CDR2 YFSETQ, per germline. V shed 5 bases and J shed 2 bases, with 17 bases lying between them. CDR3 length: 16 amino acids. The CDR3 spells CASRPTRDLTGNTIYF. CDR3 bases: TGCGCCAGCAGACCGACGAGGGACTTGACTGGAAACACCATATATTTT. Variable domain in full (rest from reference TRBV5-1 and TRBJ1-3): KAGVTQTPRYLIKTRGQQVTLSCSPISGHRSVSWYQQTPGQGLQFLFEYFSETQRNKGNFPGRFSGRQFSNSRSEMNVSTLELGDSALYLCASRPTRDLTGNTIYFGEGSWLTVV.

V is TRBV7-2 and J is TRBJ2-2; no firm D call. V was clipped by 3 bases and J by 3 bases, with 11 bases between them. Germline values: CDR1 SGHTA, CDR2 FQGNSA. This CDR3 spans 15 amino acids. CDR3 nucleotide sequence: TGTGCCAGCAGCTTTTGGACGGCCTACACCGGGGAGCTGTTTTTT. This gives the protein CASSFWTAYTGELFF.

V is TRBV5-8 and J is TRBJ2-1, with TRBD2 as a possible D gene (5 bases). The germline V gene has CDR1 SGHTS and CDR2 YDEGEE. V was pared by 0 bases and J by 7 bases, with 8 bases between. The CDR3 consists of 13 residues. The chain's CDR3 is CASSLEDSNEQFF. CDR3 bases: TGTGCCAGCAGCTTGGAGGACTCAAATGAGCAGTTCTTC.

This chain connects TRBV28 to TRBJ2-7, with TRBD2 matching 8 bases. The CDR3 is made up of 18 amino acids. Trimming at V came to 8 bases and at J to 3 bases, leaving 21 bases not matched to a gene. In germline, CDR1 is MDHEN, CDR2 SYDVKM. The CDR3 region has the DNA TGTGCCAGCGGTGGAACCGGGACTAGAAAAACCAACTACTACGAGCAGTACTTC. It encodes CASGGTGTRKTNYYEQYF.

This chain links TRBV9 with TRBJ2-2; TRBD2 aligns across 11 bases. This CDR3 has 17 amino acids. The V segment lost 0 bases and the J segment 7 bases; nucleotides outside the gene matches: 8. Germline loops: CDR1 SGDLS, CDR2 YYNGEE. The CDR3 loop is CASSVAPASGRSGELFF. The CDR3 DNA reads TGTGCCAGCAGCGTAGCTCCGGCTAGCGGGAGGAGCGGGGAGCTGTTTTTT.

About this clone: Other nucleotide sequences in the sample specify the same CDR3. CDR3 residues: CASSLESSYNEQFF. DNA of the CDR3: TGTGCCAGCAGCTTAGAAAGCTCCTACAATGAGCAGTTCTTC. The gene calls are TRBV7-9 and TRBJ2-1; D gene uncertain. The germline CDR1 and CDR2 sequences are SEHNR and FQNEAQ (reference sequence). The CDR3 runs 14 residues. V dropped 1 base and J dropped 0 bases, with 4 bases sitting between them.

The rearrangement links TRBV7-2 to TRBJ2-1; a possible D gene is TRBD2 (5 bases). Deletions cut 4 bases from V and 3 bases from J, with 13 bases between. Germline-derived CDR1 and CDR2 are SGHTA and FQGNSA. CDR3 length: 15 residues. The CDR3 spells CASSSSGIIYNEQFF. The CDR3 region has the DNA TGTGCCAGCAGCTCAAGCGGAATAATCTACAATGAGCAGTTCTTC. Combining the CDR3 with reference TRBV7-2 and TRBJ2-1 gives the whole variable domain GAGVSQSPSNKVTEKGKDVELRCDPISGHTALYWYRQSLGQGLEFLIYFQGNSAPDKSGLPSDRFSAERTGGSVSTLTIQRTQQEDSAVYLCASSSSGIIYNEQFFGPGTRLTVL.

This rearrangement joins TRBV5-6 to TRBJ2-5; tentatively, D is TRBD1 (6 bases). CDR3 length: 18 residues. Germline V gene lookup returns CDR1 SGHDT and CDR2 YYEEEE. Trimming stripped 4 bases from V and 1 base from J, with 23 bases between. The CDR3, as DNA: TGTGCCAGCAGCCGAAGACAGGAGGCGAGGGGAAGCCAAGAGACCCAGTACTTC. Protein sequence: CASSRRQEARGSQETQYF.

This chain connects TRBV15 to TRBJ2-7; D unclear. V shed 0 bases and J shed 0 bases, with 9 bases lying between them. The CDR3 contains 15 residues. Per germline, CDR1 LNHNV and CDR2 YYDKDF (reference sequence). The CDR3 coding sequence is TGTGCCACCAGCAGAGAGACCGCTAGCTCCTACGAGCAGTACTTC. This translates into CATSRETASSYEQYF.

The CDR3: CASSSQSTPREKLFF. The CDR3 DNA reads as TGTGCCAGCAGCTCCCAGAGCACTCCGAGGGAAAAACTGTTTTTT. This sequence joins TRBV7-8 and TRBJ1-4, with unresolved D. CDR3 length: 15 amino acids. The V end lost 4 bases, the J end lost 8 bases, and 17 bases lay between the germline ends. The germline V gene has CDR1 SGHVS and CDR2 FQNEAQ.

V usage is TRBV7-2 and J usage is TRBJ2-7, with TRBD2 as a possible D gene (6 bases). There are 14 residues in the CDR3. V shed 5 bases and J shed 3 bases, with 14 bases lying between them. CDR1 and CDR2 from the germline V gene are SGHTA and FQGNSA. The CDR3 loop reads CASSPSASFYEQYF. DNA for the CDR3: TGTGCCAGCAGCCCTAGCGCAAGCTTCTACGAGCAGTACTTC.

The CDR3 DNA is TGTGCTAGTGGTTTCGGGGACAGATCGAACACCGGGGAGCTGTTTTTT. It translates to CASGFGDRSNTGELFF. The genes are TRBV12-5 and TRBJ2-2; 7 bases agree with TRBD1. Germline-derived CDR1 and CDR2 are LGHNT and FRNRAP. CDR3 length: 16 residues. The V gene end was trimmed by 3 bases and the J gene end by 0 bases; junction bases not matched to a gene: 4.